This TCR beta chain comes out of a study of blood T cells in healthy people across ages. With respect to this clonotype: Its antigen is not known.

Findings and limits, study-wide: Older age coincided with a roughly linear decline in TCR beta diversity per million T cells. Correlation between TCR beta diversity and naive T cell percentage was strong. Higher diversity, along with more naive CD4+ cells, distinguished long-lived donors from aged donors.

V lost 7 bases, J lost 2 bases, and 17 bases lay in between. The CDR3 spans 15 residues. Germline assignment: CDR1 GTSNPN and CDR2 SVGIG (reference sequence). Alongside a J-beta primer mix, a sample-barcoded 5' primer served in a second PCR lasting about 6 to 11 cycles. No fewer than 3 million CDR3-containing paired-end reads came from each sample. TCRdb ran MiXCR on the 5' RACE reads and lists one entry per CDR3 protein. The repertoire consists of hundreds of thousands of distinct CDR3 sequences, with around 42% occurring once and the leading ten covering under 20%. The clonotype originates from a man aged 55 to 70 in good health. The gene calls are TRBV30 and TRBJ2-2; D is perhaps TRBD1 or TRBD2 (6 bases each). Sequenced input: blood. The CDR3 reads CAYLRGRINTGELFF. The CDR3 bases are TGTGCCTACCTCCGGGGGCGGATAAACACCGGGGAGCTGTTTTTT.